These 30 T cell receptor beta chains were all obtained from the same sample, sequenced in a study of vaccination effects on CD4 cells after COVID-19. Under the ViraFEST assay, PBMC were stimulated with viral peptide pools so that antigen-specific CD4+ T cells expanded. Sequencing was performed afterwards. Isolation of CD4+ T cells took place after about ten days of culture. None of the vaccinated had previously contracted SARS-CoV-2, and their nucleocapsid antibodies tested negative. For these TCRs, the target antigens are not known. The assay was immunoSEQ multiplex PCR, and TCRdb's table has in-frame clones only and misses some. There are approximately 74,000 clones in the sample; 65% to 80% occur only once, and 2.5% to 3% lies in the top ten. The specimen was CD4+ T cells from PBMCs cultured with HCoV-NL63 spike peptides, collected before COVID-19 vaccination. All receptors come from a human donor who received a COVID-19 vaccine.

This clone occurred a few times. The CDR3 bases are TGTGCCAGCAGTTACTCCCTCCAGGGAGGCTACACCTTC. Translated, it gives CASSYSLQGGYTF. The chain has TRBV6-5 and TRBJ1-2; D is possibly TRBD1 (5 bases). V shed 0 bases and J shed 8 bases, with 10 bases lying between them. Per germline, CDR1 MNHEY and CDR2 SVGAGI. This CDR3 is built from 13 residues.

CDR3 bases: TGTGCCAGCAGTCCACTAGGGGCAGGGATTGGGGGTGGCTACACCTTC. Translation: CASSPLGAGIGGGYTF. The chain recombines TRBV27 with TRBJ1-2; D might be TRBD1 (5 bases). CDR1 and CDR2 (germline): MNHEY, SMNVEV (reference sequence). The CDR3 totals 16 residues. The V end was cut by 5 bases, the J end by 7 bases, with 23 bases between.

The gene calls are TRBV19 and TRBJ1-2; the match to TRBD1 covers 10 bases. After removal of 7 bases from V and 0 bases from J, the junction contained 11 bases not matched to a gene. This CDR3 is 17 amino acids long. CDR1 LNHDA and CDR2 SQIVND come from the germline V gene (reference sequence). CDR3 nucleotide sequence: TGTGCCAGTAACCTGGACAGGGGGGGACGAGCTAACTATGGCTACACCTTC. Protein: CASNLDRGGRANYGYTF.

J is TRBJ2-2 and V is TRBV19; the match to TRBD2 covers 7 bases. There are 16 residues in the CDR3. The V segment lost 9 bases and the J segment 2 bases; nucleotides outside the gene matches: 12. Germline CDR1 LNHDA, CDR2 SQIVND (reference sequence). CDR3 loop: CASSREGTVNTGELFF. The CDR3 nucleotides are TGTGCCAGCTCTAGGGAGGGGACGGTTAACACCGGGGAGCTGTTTTTT.

The V and J genes are TRBV24-1 and TRBJ2-3; tentatively, D is TRBD1 (5 bases). V lost 3 bases and J 2 bases, leaving 11 bases between the germline ends. CDR1 is KGHDR and CDR2 is SFDVKD in the germline V gene. CDR3 length equals 15 residues. The CDR3 nucleotides read TGTGCCACCAGTGATGGGGCCTCGTCCACAGATACGCAGTATTTT. Translated: CATSDGASSTDTQYF.

V gene TRBV11-2 combines with J gene TRBJ1-3, with TRBD1 as a possible D gene (5 bases). V was trimmed by 1 base and J by 4 bases, leaving 11 bases between them. Germline V gives CDR1 SGHAT, CDR2 FQNNGV. The CDR3 totals 15 residues. The CDR3 here is CASSLAPGRGNTIYF. CDR3 nucleotide sequence: TGTGCCAGCAGCTTAGCTCCGGGACGAGGAAACACCATATATTTT.

The chain uses TRBV6-5 and TRBJ2-3; unclear D gene. This CDR3 is built from 14 residues. Germline CDR1 and CDR2: MNHEY and SVGAGI. With 6 bases removed from V and 4 bases from J, the gap between germline ends came to 14 bases. The CDR3 region has the DNA TGTGCCAGCAGCCCCCGGGTAGCCGCAGATACGCAGTATTTT. This codes for CASSPRVAADTQYF.

The chain is built from TRBV10-1 and TRBJ2-2, with 7 bases that match TRBD1. CDR3 size: 14 residues. V shed 5 bases, J shed 4 bases, and the junction held 4 bases outside the gene matches. Per the germline V gene, CDR1 is WNHNN and CDR2 is SYGVQD (reference sequence). CDR3 sequence: CASSTDRTTGELFF. The DNA of the CDR3 is TGCGCCAGCAGTACGGACAGGACCACCGGGGAGCTGTTTTTT.

This chain links TRBV10-3 with TRBJ1-1, with D possibly being TRBD1 (6 bases). This CDR3 is 12 amino acids long. Trimming removed 5 bases at V and 4 bases at J, with 8 bases between. Germline-derived CDR1 and CDR2 are ENHRY and SYGVKD. Written as DNA, the CDR3 is TGTGCCATCAGTACAGGGTCCACTGAAGCTTTCTTT. Its protein is CAISTGSTEAFF.

The rearrangement links TRBV3-1 (or the pseudogene TRBV3-2) to TRBJ1-4; 10 bases are shared with TRBD1. CDR1 is LGHDT and CDR2 is YNNKEL in the germline V gene (reference sequence). The CDR3 length is 14 residues. J gave up 6 bases and V 4 bases, and 2 bases lay outside the gene matches. CDR3 sequence reads: CASSRGQGDEKLFF. Here the CDR3 DNA reads TGTGCCAGCAGCCGCGGACAGGGGGATGAAAAACTGTTTTTT.

This clone came up a few times. The chain recombines TRBV10-3 with TRBJ1-4, with D possibly being TRBD1 (5 bases). Germline V lookup: CDR1 ENHRY, CDR2 SYGVKD. Trimming removed 6 bases from V and 1 base from J, with 21 bases in between. The CDR3 has 18 residues. CDR3 residues: CAISASFQGKGTNEKLFF. The CDR3 DNA is TGTGCCATCAGCGCTAGCTTTCAGGGAAAAGGAACTAATGAAAAACTGTTTTTT.

In this sample, this clone turned up a few times. This chain connects TRBV19 to TRBJ1-2; D call uncertain. The CDR3 has 14 amino acids. The ends were cut back, 6 bases at V and 2 bases at J, with 13 bases in the middle. Germline values: CDR1 LNHDA, CDR2 SQIVND (reference sequence). In DNA form, the CDR3 reads TGTGCCAGTAGGGGGTTGGACGGGAACTATGGCTACACCTTC. Its protein is CASRGLDGNYGYTF. Full variable domain (rest looked up from reference TRBV19 and TRBJ1-2): DGGITQSPKYLFRKEGQNVTLSCEQNLNHDAMYWYRQDPGQGLRLIYYSQIVNDFQKGDIAEGYSVSREKKESFPLTVTSAQKNPTAFYLCASRGLDGNYGYTFGSGTRLTVV.

V gene TRBV29-1 combines with J gene TRBJ1-1; a weak D match, TRBD1 (6 bases). V lost 6 bases to trimming and J lost 2 bases, with 10 bases between them. The CDR3 length is 12 residues. Germline V gene sequence: CDR1 SQVTM, CDR2 ANQGSEA. For the CDR3, the DNA is TGCAGCGTACGGACAGTCAACACTGAAGCTTTCTTT. Protein product: CSVRTVNTEAFF.

The chain employs TRBV13 and TRBJ2-5; D call uncertain. CDR1 and CDR2 (germline): PRHDT, FYEKMQ (reference sequence). V lost 2 bases and J 0 bases, leaving 7 bases between the germline ends. This CDR3 comprises 14 residues. CDR3: CASSLWGNQETQYF. The CDR3 DNA reads as TGTGCCAGCAGCTTATGGGGTAACCAAGAGACCCAGTACTTC.

V gene TRBV27 combines with J gene TRBJ1-1; D is undetermined. V lost 6 bases and J 1 base, leaving 9 bases between the germline ends. This CDR3 is 13 amino acids long. Germline CDR1 is MNHEY and CDR2 is SMNVEV (reference sequence). The CDR3 bases are TGTGCCAGCAGAACTGGCCGGAACACTGAAGCTTTCTTT. As protein: CASRTGRNTEAFF.

This chain links TRBV15 with TRBJ1-5; 10 nucleotides align to TRBD1. The germline gives CDR1 LNHNV, CDR2 YYDKDF (reference sequence). J was trimmed by 2 bases and V by 5 bases; bases with no gene match: 6. This CDR3 contains 16 residues. The CDR3 bases are TGTGCCACCAGCCGCCGGGACAGGGGAGGCAATCAGCCCCAGCATTTT. It is translated as CATSRRDRGGNQPQHF.

V usage is TRBV6-4 and J usage is TRBJ2-1; maybe TRBD2 (6 bases). The CDR3 loop spans 16 amino acids. V gave up 6 bases and J gave up 7 bases, with 22 bases separating them. The germline CDR1 and CDR2 sequences are MRHNA and SNTAGT. CDR3: CASSQLTTSISNEQFF. DNA of the CDR3: TGTGCCAGCAGCCAACTGACAACTAGCATATCGAATGAGCAGTTCTTC.

The gene calls are TRBV5-4 and TRBJ2-1; D unresolved. CDR1 SGHNT and CDR2 YYREEE come from the germline V gene (reference sequence). The CDR3 is 13 residues long. V shed 1 base and J shed 10 bases, with 12 bases lying between them. CDR3 amino acids: CASSLNGFREQFF. The CDR3 DNA reads as TGTGCCAGCAGCTTGAACGGTTTTAGGGAGCAGTTCTTC.

Here the CDR3 DNA reads TGTGCCACCAGCTTTTCCGGGACTTTCCAAGAGACCCAGTACTTC. This encodes CATSFSGTFQETQYF. The chain uses TRBV15 and TRBJ2-5, with D possibly TRBD2 on 6 matching bases. Germline V lookup: CDR1 LNHNV, CDR2 YYDKDF (reference sequence). With 5 bases removed from V and 1 base from J, the gap between germline ends came to 14 bases. The CDR3 extends over 15 amino acids. Complete variable domain (other parts from reference TRBV15 and TRBJ2-5): DAMVIQNPRYQVTQFGKPVTLSCSQTLNHNVMYWYQQKSSQAPKLLFHYYDKDFNNEADTPDNFQSRRPNTSFCFLDIRSPGLGDTAMYLCATSFSGTFQETQYFGPGTRLLVL.

This clone was observed at least ten times. The chain has TRBV5-4 and TRBJ1-3; D gene ambiguous. The CDR3 spans 16 residues. Germline loops: CDR1 SGHNT, CDR2 YYREEE (reference sequence). V lost 3 bases to trimming and J lost 0 bases, with 13 bases between them. The CDR3 loop reads CASSSQTVSSGNTIYF. CDR3 coding DNA: TGTGCCAGCAGCTCGCAGACGGTGAGCTCTGGAAACACCATATATTTT.

CDR3 DNA: TGCGCCAGCAGCTTGGGACAGGGCCTCACTGAAGCTTTCTTT. It is translated as CASSLGQGLTEAFF. V gene TRBV5-1 combines with J gene TRBJ1-1; 7 bases fit TRBD1. The CDR3 sequence is 14 residues long. The J segment lost 4 bases and the V segment lost 0 bases, leaving 3 bases of the junction unmatched. The germline V gene has CDR1 SGHRS and CDR2 YFSETQ.

The DNA of the CDR3 is TGTGCCAGCAGCTTAGACCTAGCGGGGGGGTACACCGGGGAGCTGTTTTTT. It encodes CASSLDLAGGYTGELFF. J is TRBJ2-2 and V is TRBV7-2, with TRBD2 matching 12 bases. The CDR3 runs to 17 residues. The V gene end was trimmed by 1 base and the J gene end by 3 bases; junction bases not matched to a gene: 3. Germline CDR1 reads SGHTA; CDR2 reads FQGNSA.

For this clone: One junction end disagrees with the germline gene, perhaps due to a read error. This CDR3 is also generated by other DNA sequences in the sample. This sequence joins TRBV4-1 and TRBJ1-5; tentatively, D is TRBD1 (5 bases). CDR1 is MGHRA, CDR2 YSYEKL, per germline. CDR3 length: 13 residues. The CDR3 DNA is TGTGCCAGCAGCCAACGGGGCTTACAGCCCCAGCATTTT. Protein sequence: CASSQRGLQPQHF.

The rearrangement joins TRBV2 to TRBJ2-5; 9 nucleotides match TRBD2. The CDR3 totals 17 residues. Trimming cost V 5 bases and J 4 bases; bases outside gene matches: 14. The germline V gene encodes CDR1 SNHLY and CDR2 FYNNEI. The CDR3 loop reads CASSYTAPAGGRETQYF. The CDR3 DNA reads as TGTGCCAGCAGTTACACCGCCCCAGCGGGGGGCAGAGAGACCCAGTACTTC.

The gene calls are TRBV3-1 (or the pseudogene TRBV3-2) and TRBJ1-4; no clear D gene. Trimming pared 4 bases from V and 3 bases from J, leaving 12 bases between. The CDR3 runs 15 residues. Germline values: CDR1 LGHDT, CDR2 YNNKEL (reference sequence). CDR3 DNA sequence: TGTGCCAGCAGCCGAACTCGAGGAGCTAATGAAAAACTGTTTTTT. Its protein product is CASSRTRGANEKLFF.

The chain is built from TRBV19 and TRBJ2-3; tentative D call: TRBD1 (5 bases). Germline V CDR1 and CDR2: LNHDA, SQIVND (reference sequence). The CDR3 is made up of 15 amino acids. The V and J ends lost 5 bases and 5 bases respectively, with 17 bases between them. Written as DNA, the CDR3 is TGTGCCAGTAGTTCCGCGGAAGGGGTTGGAGATACGCAGTATTTT. Translation gives CASSSAEGVGDTQYF.

This clone turned up a few times. The rearrangement uses TRBV4-1 and TRBJ1-5, with D perhaps TRBD1 (5 bases). CDR1 and CDR2 from the germline V gene are MGHRA and YSYEKL. Trimming left V 0 bases short and J 11 bases short, with 11 bases between. This CDR3 has 13 amino acids. CDR3: CASSQDQGVAQHF. For the CDR3, the DNA is TGCGCCAGCAGCCAAGATCAGGGAGTGGCCCAGCATTTT.

The chain links TRBV5-5 to TRBJ2-2, with TRBD2 matching over 7 bases. The CDR3 is 14 amino acids. CDR1 and CDR2 (germline): SGHKS, YYEKEE (reference sequence). Losses at the gene ends were 4 bases for V and 7 bases for J; bases not matched to a gene: 7. The CDR3 sequence: CASSLRGGDGELFF. In DNA form, the CDR3 reads TGTGCCAGCAGCCTTCGTGGGGGGGACGGGGAGCTGTTTTTT.

On this clone: This sample also contains other DNA sequences that code for the same CDR3. This rearrangement joins TRBV13 to TRBJ2-1, with TRBD1 matching over 7 bases. Germline lookup yields CDR1 PRHDT and CDR2 FYEKMQ (reference sequence). J lost 2 bases, V lost 5 bases, and 6 bases had no gene match. The length of the CDR3 is 15 residues. The CDR3 region is CASSPTGVTYNEQFF. In DNA, the CDR3 is TGTGCCAGCAGCCCAACAGGGGTCACCTACAATGAGCAGTTCTTC.

This chain joins TRBV19 and TRBJ1-3; 8 bases are a match to TRBD1. Trimming removed 6 bases from V and 4 bases from J; junction bases left unmatched: 5. The CDR3 runs to 14 residues. CDR1 is LNHDA, CDR2 SQIVND, per germline (reference sequence). The CDR3 nucleotides read TGTGCCAGTAGCCAGAGGACAGGGGGAAACACCATATATTTT. It yields the protein CASSQRTGGNTIYF.